This T cell receptor beta chain stems from a study of blood T cell repertoires in COVID-19. Study context: COVID-19 samples, acute and convalescent, were from the United States, Italy and Spain. PBMCs, B-cell-depleted T cells, or T cells provided the cDNA or gDNA that made up the material.

Profiled with immunoSEQ multiplex PCR; TCRdb holds only in-frame clones, not every one. The sample consists of some 130,000 clones, more than 90% of them appearing once. V lost 8 bases and J lost 4; bases outside the gene matches: 10. Germline V lookup: CDR1 ENHRY, CDR2 SYGVKD. The CDR3 length is 15 residues. Followed over time, Seattle patients had been enrolled while infection was active. The V gene is TRBV10-3, the J gene TRBJ2-3; 9 positions match TRBD1. Sample: peripheral blood. This clonotype was sampled from a man in his fifties or sixties with COVID-19, enrolled during active disease. DNA of the CDR3: TGTGCCATCTGGACCGGGACAGGGAATCCAGATACGCAGTATTTT. Protein product: CAIWTGTGNPDTQYF.